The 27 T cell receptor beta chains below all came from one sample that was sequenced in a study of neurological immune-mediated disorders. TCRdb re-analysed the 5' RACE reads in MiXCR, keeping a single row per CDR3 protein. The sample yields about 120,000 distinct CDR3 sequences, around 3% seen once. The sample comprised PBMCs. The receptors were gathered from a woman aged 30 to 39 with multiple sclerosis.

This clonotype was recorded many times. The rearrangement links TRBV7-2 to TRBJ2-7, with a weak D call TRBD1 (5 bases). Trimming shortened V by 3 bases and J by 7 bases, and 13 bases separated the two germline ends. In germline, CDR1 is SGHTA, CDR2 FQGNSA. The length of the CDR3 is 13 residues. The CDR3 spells CASSLQGRWEQYF. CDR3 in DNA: TGTGCCAGCAGCTTGCAGGGTCGGTGGGAGCAGTACTTC.

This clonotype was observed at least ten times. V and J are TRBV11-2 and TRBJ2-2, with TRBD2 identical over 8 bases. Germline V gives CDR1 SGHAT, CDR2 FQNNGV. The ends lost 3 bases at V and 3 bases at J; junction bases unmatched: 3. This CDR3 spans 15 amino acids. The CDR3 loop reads CASSLGTRYTGELFF. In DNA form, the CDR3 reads TGTGCCAGCAGCTTGGGGACTAGGTACACCGGGGAGCTGTTTTTT.

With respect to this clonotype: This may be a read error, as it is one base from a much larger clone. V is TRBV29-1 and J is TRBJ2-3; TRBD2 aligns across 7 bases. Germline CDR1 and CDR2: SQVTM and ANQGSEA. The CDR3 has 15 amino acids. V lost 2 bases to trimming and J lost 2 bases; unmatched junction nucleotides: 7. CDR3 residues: CSVESHSGYTDTQYF. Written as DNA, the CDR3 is TGCAGCGTTGAATCGCATAGCGGGTACACAGATACGCAGTATTTT.

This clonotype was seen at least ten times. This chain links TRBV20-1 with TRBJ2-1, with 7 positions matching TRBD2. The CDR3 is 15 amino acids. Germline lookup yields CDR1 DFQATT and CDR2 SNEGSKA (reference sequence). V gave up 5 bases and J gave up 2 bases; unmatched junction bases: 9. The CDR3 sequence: CSARVSGLTYNEQFF. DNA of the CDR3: TGCAGTGCTCGGGTGTCGGGACTAACCTACAATGAGCAGTTCTTC.

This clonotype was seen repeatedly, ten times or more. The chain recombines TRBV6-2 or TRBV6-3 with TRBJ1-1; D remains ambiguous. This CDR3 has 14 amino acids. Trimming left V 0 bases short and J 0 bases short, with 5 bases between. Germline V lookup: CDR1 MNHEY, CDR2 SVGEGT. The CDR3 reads CASSYSAVNTEAFF. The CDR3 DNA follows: TGTGCCAGCAGTTACTCGGCCGTGAACACTGAAGCTTTCTTT.

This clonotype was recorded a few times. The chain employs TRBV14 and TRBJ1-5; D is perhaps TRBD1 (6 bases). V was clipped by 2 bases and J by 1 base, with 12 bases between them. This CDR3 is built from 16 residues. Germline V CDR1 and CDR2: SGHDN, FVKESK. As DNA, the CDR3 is TGTGCCAGCAGCCAACCAAGGGGGGAGAGCAATCAGCCCCAGCATTTT. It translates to CASSQPRGESNQPQHF.

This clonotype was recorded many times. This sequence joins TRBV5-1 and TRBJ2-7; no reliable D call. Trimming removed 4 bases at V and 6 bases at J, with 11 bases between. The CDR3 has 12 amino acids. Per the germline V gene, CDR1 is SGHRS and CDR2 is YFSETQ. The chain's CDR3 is CASSSLWSEQYF. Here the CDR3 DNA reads TGCGCCAGCAGCAGTCTGTGGAGCGAGCAGTACTTC.

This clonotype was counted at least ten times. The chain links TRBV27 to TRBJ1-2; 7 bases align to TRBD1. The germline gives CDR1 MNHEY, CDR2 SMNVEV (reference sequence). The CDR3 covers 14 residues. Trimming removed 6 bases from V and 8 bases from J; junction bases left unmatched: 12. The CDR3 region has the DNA TGTGCCAGCAGCAGCCCCACAGGGGCGAGGGGCTACACCTTC. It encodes CASSSPTGARGYTF.

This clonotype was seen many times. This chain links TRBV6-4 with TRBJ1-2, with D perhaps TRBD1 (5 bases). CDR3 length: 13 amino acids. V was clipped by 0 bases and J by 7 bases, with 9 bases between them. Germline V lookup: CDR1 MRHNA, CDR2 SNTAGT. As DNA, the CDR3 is TGTGCCAGCAGTGACTCCCGAAGGGGTGGCTACACCTTC. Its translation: CASSDSRRGGYTF.

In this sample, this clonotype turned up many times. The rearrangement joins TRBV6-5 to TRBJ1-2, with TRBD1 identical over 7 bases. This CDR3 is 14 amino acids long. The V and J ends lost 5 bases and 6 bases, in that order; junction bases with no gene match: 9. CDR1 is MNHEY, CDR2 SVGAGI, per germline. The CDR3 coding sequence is TGTGCCAGCAGTCCGACACAGGGGTCCAATGGCTACACCTTC. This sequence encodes CASSPTQGSNGYTF.

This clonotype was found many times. The CDR3 is CSARGDYEQYF. CDR3 nucleotide sequence: TGCAGTGCAAGGGGGGACTACGAGCAGTACTTC. This chain links TRBV20-1 with TRBJ2-7; tentatively, D is TRBD1 or TRBD2 (6 bases each). Germline assignment: CDR1 DFQATT and CDR2 SNEGSKA (reference sequence). Trimming shortened V by 6 bases and J by 3 bases, and 9 bases separated the two germline ends. The CDR3 contains 11 residues.

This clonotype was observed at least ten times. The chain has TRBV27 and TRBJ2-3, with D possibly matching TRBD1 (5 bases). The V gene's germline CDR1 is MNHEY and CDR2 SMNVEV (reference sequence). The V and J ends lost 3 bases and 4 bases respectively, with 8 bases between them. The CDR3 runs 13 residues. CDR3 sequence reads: CASSFAGPDTQYF. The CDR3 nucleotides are TGTGCCAGCAGTTTTGCAGGGCCAGATACGCAGTATTTT.

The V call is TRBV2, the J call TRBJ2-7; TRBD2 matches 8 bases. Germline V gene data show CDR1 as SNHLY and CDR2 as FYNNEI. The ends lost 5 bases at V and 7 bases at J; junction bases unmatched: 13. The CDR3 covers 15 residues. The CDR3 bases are TGTGCCAGCAGTACCGACAACTCTGCGGGAGGAGAGCAGTACTTC. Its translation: CASSTDNSAGGEQYF.

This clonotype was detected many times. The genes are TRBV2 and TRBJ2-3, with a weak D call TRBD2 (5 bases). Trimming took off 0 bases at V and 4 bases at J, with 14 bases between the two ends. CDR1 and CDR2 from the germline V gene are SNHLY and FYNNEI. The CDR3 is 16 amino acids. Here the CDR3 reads CASSEASSEGADTQYF. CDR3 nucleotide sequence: TGTGCCAGCAGTGAAGCGAGTAGCGAAGGCGCAGATACGCAGTATTTT.

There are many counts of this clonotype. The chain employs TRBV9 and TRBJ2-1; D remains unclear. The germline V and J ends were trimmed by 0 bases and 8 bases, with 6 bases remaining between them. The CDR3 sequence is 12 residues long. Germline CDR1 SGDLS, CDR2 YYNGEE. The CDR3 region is CASSVDPHEQFF. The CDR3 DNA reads TGTGCCAGCAGCGTAGATCCCCATGAGCAGTTCTTC.

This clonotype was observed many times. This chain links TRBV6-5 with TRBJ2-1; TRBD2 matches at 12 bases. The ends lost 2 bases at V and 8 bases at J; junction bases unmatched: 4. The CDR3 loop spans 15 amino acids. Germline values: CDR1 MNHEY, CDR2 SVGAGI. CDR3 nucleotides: TGTGCCAGCAGTTACACTAGCGGGAGGCCCCATGAGCAGTTCTTC. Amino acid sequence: CASSYTSGRPHEQFF.

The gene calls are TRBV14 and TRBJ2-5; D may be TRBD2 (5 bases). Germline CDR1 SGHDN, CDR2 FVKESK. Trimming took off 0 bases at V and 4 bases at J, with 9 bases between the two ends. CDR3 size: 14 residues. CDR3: CASSQEDWGETQYF. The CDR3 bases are TGTGCCAGCAGCCAAGAGGACTGGGGAGAGACCCAGTACTTC.

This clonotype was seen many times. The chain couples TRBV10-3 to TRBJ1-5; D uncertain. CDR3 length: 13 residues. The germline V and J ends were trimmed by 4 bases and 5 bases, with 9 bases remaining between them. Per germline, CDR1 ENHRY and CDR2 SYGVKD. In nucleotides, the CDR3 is TGTGCCATCAGTGCCCATTCGGATCAGCCCCAGCATTTT. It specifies CAISAHSDQPQHF.

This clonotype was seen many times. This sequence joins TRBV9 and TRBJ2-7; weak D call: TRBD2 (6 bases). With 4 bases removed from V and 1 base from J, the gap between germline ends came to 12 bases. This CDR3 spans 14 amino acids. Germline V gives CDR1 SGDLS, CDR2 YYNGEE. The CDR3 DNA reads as TGTGCCAGCAGCCCCAGCGCGGGGTCCTACGAGCAGTACTTC. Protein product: CASSPSAGSYEQYF.

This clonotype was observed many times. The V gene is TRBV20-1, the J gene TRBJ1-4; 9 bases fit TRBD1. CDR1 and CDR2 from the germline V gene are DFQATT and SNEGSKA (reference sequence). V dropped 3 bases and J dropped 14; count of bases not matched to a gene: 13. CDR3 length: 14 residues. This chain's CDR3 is CSARRQGEAGGLFF. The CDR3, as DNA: TGCAGTGCTAGGAGACAGGGGGAGGCTGGGGGCCTGTTTTTT.

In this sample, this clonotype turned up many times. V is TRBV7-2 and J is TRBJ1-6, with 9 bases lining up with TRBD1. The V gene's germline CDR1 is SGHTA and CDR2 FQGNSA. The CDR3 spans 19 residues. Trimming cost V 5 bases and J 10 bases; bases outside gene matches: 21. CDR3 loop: CASSMLGQGLGASISPLHF. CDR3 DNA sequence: TGTGCCAGCAGCATGCTGGGACAGGGTCTAGGTGCGTCTATCTCACCCCTCCACTTT.

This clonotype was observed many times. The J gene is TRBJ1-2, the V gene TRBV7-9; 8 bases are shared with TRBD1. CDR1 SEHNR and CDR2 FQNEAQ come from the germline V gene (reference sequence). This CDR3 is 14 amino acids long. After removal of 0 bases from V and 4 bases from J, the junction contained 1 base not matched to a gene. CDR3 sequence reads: CASSLAGQVYGYTF. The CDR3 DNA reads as TGTGCCAGCAGCTTAGCGGGACAGGTCTATGGCTACACCTTC.

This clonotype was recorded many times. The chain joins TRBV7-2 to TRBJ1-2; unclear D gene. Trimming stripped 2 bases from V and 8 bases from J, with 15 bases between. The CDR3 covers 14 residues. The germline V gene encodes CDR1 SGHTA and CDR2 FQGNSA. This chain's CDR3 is CASSLQYGERGYTF. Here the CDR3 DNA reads TGTGCCAGCAGCTTACAGTACGGGGAGAGGGGCTACACCTTC. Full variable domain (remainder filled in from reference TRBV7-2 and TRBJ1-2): GAGVSQSPSNKVTEKGKDVELRCDPISGHTALYWYRQSLGQGLEFLIYFQGNSAPDKSGLPSDRFSAERTGGSVSTLTIQRTQQEDSAVYLCASSLQYGERGYTFGSGTRLTVV.

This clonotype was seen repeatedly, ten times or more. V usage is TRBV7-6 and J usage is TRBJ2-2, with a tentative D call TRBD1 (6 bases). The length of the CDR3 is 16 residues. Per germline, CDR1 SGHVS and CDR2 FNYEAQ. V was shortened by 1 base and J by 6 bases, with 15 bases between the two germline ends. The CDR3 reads CASSLEGDLGAGELFF. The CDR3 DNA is TGTGCCAGCAGCTTAGAGGGGGACCTCGGGGCCGGGGAGCTGTTTTTT.

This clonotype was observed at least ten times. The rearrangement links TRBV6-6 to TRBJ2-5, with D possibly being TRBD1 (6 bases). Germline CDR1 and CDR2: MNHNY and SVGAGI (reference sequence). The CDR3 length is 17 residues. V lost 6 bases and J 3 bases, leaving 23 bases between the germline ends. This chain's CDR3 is CASRTDWPGTTKETQYF. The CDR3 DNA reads TGTGCCAGCAGGACCGACTGGCCGGGGACAACAAAAGAGACCCAGTACTTC.

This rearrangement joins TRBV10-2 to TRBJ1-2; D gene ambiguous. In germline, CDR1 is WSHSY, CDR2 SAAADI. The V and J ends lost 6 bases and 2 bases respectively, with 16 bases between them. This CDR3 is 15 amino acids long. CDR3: CASSPRPRANYGYTF. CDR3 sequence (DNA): TGCGCCAGCAGCCCCCGACCGCGGGCCAACTATGGCTACACCTTC.

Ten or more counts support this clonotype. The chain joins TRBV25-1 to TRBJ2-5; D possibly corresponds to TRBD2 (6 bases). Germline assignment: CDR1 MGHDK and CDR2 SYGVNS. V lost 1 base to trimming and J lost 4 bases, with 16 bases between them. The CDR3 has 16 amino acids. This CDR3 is CASSESPGVGLETQYF. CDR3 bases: TGTGCCAGCAGTGAATCACCGGGAGTGGGACTAGAGACCCAGTACTTC.